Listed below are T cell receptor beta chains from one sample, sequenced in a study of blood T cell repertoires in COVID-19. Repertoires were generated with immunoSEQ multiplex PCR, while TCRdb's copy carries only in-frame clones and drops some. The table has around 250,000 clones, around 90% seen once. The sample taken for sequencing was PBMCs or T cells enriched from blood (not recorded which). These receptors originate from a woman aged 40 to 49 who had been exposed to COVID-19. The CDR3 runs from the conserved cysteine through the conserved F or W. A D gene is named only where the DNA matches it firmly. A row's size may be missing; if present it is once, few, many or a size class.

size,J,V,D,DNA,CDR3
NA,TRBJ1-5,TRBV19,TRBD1,TGTGCCAGTAGTCCCCGGACAGGGAACGAAAACAATCAGCCCCAGCATTTT,CASSPRTGNENNQPQHF
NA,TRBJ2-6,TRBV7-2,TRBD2,TGTGCCAGCAGCTTCGGGGGGGCCGGGGCCAACGTCCTGACTTTC,CASSFGGAGANVLTF
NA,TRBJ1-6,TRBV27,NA,TGTGCCAGCAGTCCATCCTATAATTCACCCCTCCACTTT,CASSPSYNSPLHF
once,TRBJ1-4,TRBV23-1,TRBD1,TGCGCCAGCAGTCAACCTACCCGACAGGGGCTAACAACTAATGAAAAACTGTTTTTT,CASSQPTRQGLTTNEKLFF
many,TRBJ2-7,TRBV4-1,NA,TGCGCCAGCAGCGAGTCGGACAGTTCCTACGAGCAGTACTTC,CASSESDSSYEQYF
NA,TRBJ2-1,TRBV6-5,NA,TGTGCCAGCAGCTCCTCAGGTCGGGGCTACAATGAGCAGTTCTTC,CASSSSGRGYNEQFF
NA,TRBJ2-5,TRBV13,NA,TGTGCCAGCAGCTTAGAAGGAGGCCAAGAGACCCAGTACTTC,CASSLEGGQETQYF
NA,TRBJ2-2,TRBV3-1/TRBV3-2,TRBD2,TGTGCCAGCAGCCAAGATACGGGGGGGCCAACCGGGGAGCTGTTTTTT,CASSQDTGGPTGELFF
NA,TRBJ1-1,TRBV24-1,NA,TGTGCCACCAGTGATCCTTCGGGGGGTGATAGCCCTGAAGCTTTCTTT,CATSDPSGGDSPEAFF
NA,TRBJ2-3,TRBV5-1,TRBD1,TGCGCCAGCAGCCGGGGACAGGGGGAGGTAGATACGCAGTATTTT,CASSRGQGEVDTQYF
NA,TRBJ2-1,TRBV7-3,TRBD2,TGTGCCAGCAGCTGGGGGAGCGGGAGGGCGAGGAATGAGCAGTTCTTC,CASSWGSGRARNEQFF
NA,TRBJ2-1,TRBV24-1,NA,TGTGCCACCAGTGATCCGACAGAGAGCTCCTACAATGAGCAGTTCTTC,CATSDPTESSYNEQFF
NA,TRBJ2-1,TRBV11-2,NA,TGTGCCAGCAGCTTTTCGAGCGGAATTATCAATGAGCAGTTCTTC,CASSFSSGIINEQFF
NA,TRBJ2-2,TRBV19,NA,TGTGCCAGTAGCCTAGGATTGCACGGGGAGCTGTTTTTT,CASSLGLHGELFF
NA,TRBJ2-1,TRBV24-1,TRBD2,TGTGCCACTGCGGGCGGGGGGGCCTTTGAGCAGTTCTTC,CATAGGGAFEQFF